A selection of T cell receptor beta chains follows, all from one sample in a study of OX40 agonist ivuxolimab in advanced cancers. This table comes from immunoSEQ multiplex PCR, and its TCRdb copy is limited to in-frame clones, with some not included. The repertoire has approximately 60,000 clones, around four fifths of them found once; the top ten carry approximately 2.2%. This specimen was CD4+ or CD8+ T cells sorted from blood, taken in a trial of the OX40 agonist ivuxolimab. All receptors come from an adult with an advanced solid tumor such as melanoma, head and neck, liver or kidney cancer. Each CDR3 is given with its conserved first and last residue. The order of the fields is V gene, clone size, J gene, CDR3 length, D gene, CDR3 DNA, CDR3 protein. D genes are given only for firm matches. Size is stated for part of the rows, as once, few or many counts, or as a class when the clone is expanded.

V: TRBV7-3
size: .
J: TRBJ2-2
length: 15
D: TRBD1
DNA: TGTGCCAGCAGCTTAGGGACAGAGAACACCGGGGAGCTGTTTTTT
CDR3: CASSLGTENTGELFF

V: TRBV4-2
size: .
J: TRBJ1-5
length: 14
D: .
DNA: TGTGCCAGCAGCCAAGGGGCAGTGGATCAGCCCCAGCATTTT
CDR3: CASSQGAVDQPQHF

V: TRBV7-9
size: .
J: TRBJ1-1
length: 12
D: .
DNA: TGTGCCAGCAGCCCCCGTAGGACTGAAGCTTTCTTT
CDR3: CASSPRRTEAFF

V: TRBV5-1
size: .
J: TRBJ2-5
length: 13
D: .
DNA: TGCGCCAGTTCACGGGAGCTCCAAGAGACCCAGTACTTC
CDR3: CASSRELQETQYF

V: TRBV12-5
size: .
J: TRBJ2-3
length: 17
D: .
DNA: TGTGCTAGTGGTTTGGTACTCCTAGATAGCGGCACAGATACGCAGTATTTT
CDR3: CASGLVLLDSGTDTQYF

V: TRBV25-1
size: .
J: TRBJ2-2
length: 14
D: .
DNA: TGTGCCAGCAGTGAACGGGGCTACACCGGGGAGCTGTTTTTT
CDR3: CASSERGYTGELFF

V: TRBV19
size: .
J: TRBJ1-2
length: 13
D: .
DNA: TGTGCCAGTAGTAGGGCTTGGGACTATGGCTACACCTTC
CDR3: CASSRAWDYGYTF

V: TRBV6-5
size: .
J: TRBJ2-2
length: 16
D: .
DNA: TGTGCCAGCAGTTATCGTGCCGGAGGTAACACCGGGGAGCTGTTTTTT
CDR3: CASSYRAGGNTGELFF

V: TRBV5-6
size: once
J: TRBJ2-2
length: 13
D: .
DNA: TGTGCCAGCAGACCGACACGCACCGGGGAGCTGTTTTTT
CDR3: CASRPTRTGELFF

V: TRBV4-3
size: .
J: TRBJ1-3
length: 15
D: .
DNA: TGCGCCAGCAGCCAAACGGCCTACTCTGGAAACACCATATATTTT
CDR3: CASSQTAYSGNTIYF

V: TRBV4-1
size: .
J: TRBJ2-2
length: 14
D: .
DNA: TGCGCCAGCAGCCAGGAGCAGAACACCGGGGAGCTGTTTTTT
CDR3: CASSQEQNTGELFF

V: TRBV9
size: .
J: TRBJ2-2
length: 18
D: TRBD2
DNA: TGTGCCAGCAGCGCACCCCCACTAGCGGGACCGAACACCGGGGAGCTGTTTTTT
CDR3: CASSAPPLAGPNTGELFF

V: TRBV5-8
size: .
J: TRBJ2-5
length: 15
D: .
DNA: TGTGCCAGCAGATCCCGACAGGAAACCCAAGAGACCCAGTACTTC
CDR3: CASRSRQETQETQYF

V: TRBV29-1
size: .
J: TRBJ2-3
length: 14
D: TRBD2
DNA: TGCAGCGTTGTGCTAGCGGTTCTCACAGATACGCAGTATTTT
CDR3: CSVVLAVLTDTQYF

V: TRBV5-1
size: .
J: TRBJ1-3
length: 15
D: .
DNA: TGCGCCAGCAGCTTGGGCCCAAGGGGTGGAAACACCATATATTTT
CDR3: CASSLGPRGGNTIYF

V: TRBV19
size: once
J: TRBJ2-1
length: 16
D: .
DNA: TGTGCCAGTAGTACCTCGAGACTAGTCTCCTACAATGAGCAGTTCTTC
CDR3: CASSTSRLVSYNEQFF

V: TRBV29-1
size: .
J: TRBJ2-5
length: 10
D: .
DNA: TGCAGCGTTGGGGATCAGACCCAGTACTTC
CDR3: CSVGDQTQYF

V: TRBV14
size: .
J: TRBJ2-7
length: 13
D: .
DNA: TGTGCCAGCAGCCAAGACAGGGGTGGCGAGCAGTACTTC
CDR3: CASSQDRGGEQYF

V: TRBV9
size: .
J: TRBJ1-2
length: 13
D: .
DNA: TGTGCCAGCAGTCCTGGAGTATATGATGGCTACACCTTC
CDR3: CASSPGVYDGYTF

V: TRBV18
size: .
J: TRBJ2-7
length: 13
D: .
DNA: TGTGCCAGCTCACCACCCCTATATGACGAGCAGTACTTC
CDR3: CASSPPLYDEQYF

V: TRBV5-1
size: few
J: TRBJ2-7
length: 13
D: .
DNA: TGCGCCAGCAGCTTGGACACAAGTACCGAGCAGTACTTC
CDR3: CASSLDTSTEQYF

V: TRBV5-5
size: once
J: TRBJ2-3
length: 15
D: TRBD1
DNA: TGTGCCAGCAGCTTGGGAGGACAGGGCACAGATACGCAGTATTTT
CDR3: CASSLGGQGTDTQYF

V: TRBV11-1
size: .
J: TRBJ2-3
length: 13
D: TRBD1
DNA: TGTGCCAGCAGCTTGACAGGGGAAGATACGCAGTATTTT
CDR3: CASSLTGEDTQYF

V: TRBV30
size: .
J: TRBJ1-2
length: 13
D: .
DNA: TGTGCCTGGAGTGGCAGGGGAACCTATGGCTACACCTTC
CDR3: CAWSGRGTYGYTF